These T cell receptor beta chains were read from a single sample in a study of blood T cell repertoires in COVID-19. The method was immunoSEQ multiplex PCR; TCRdb's version includes in-frame clones alone and lacks a portion of them. The sample lists 20,000 to 25,000 clones; approximately 94% were seen once. Sequenced material: peripheral blood. All receptors derive from a human donor in a cohort sampled during active COVID-19. CDR3s include the opening cysteine and the closing phenylalanine or tryptophan. The order of the fields is V gene, clone size, J gene, D gene, CDR3 DNA, CDR3 protein. The D gene is left open where the match is weak. Clone size is stated in some rows and not others, as once, few, many or a class when expanded.

TRBV5-5	-	TRBJ1-5	TRBD1	TGTGCCAGCAGCTTGGCCGGGGGACAGGGGCATCAGCCCCAGCATTTT	CASSLAGGQGHQPQHF
TRBV5-8	-	TRBJ2-1	TRBD2	TGTGCCAGCAGCTTGACACTAGCGGGAGGGTATGAGCAGTTCTTC	CASSLTLAGGYEQFF
TRBV10-3	-	TRBJ1-4	-	TGTGCCATCAGTGAACGGGTTAATGAAAAACTGTTTTTT	CAISERVNEKLFF
TRBV28	-	TRBJ1-1	TRBD1	TGTGCCAGCACCACACAGGGGCGTGCAGCTTTCTTT	CASTTQGRAAFF
TRBV10-3	-	TRBJ2-5	-	TGTGCCGCTGGGGGGCAAGAGACCCAGTACTTC	CAAGGQETQYF
TRBV9	-	TRBJ2-7	TRBD1	TGTGCCAGCAGCTACGGGGACAGGTATTTTTCTGAGCAGTACTTC	CASSYGDRYFSEQYF
TRBV14	-	TRBJ2-4	-	TGTGCCAGCAGCCAAAGTAGGGACTTACAAAACATTCAGTACTTC	CASSQSRDLQNIQYF
TRBV5-6	-	TRBJ1-4	-	TGTGCCAGCAGCTTGGCCGGACAGCCTAATGAAAAACTGTTTTTT	CASSLAGQPNEKLFF
TRBV7-3	once	TRBJ2-3	TRBD2	TGTGCCAGCAGCCCCCTAGCGGGAGGAAGGGTTGATACGCAGTATTTT	CASSPLAGGRVDTQYF
TRBV27	-	TRBJ1-1	TRBD1	TGTGCCAGCAGTTTAAGAAGGGGGCAAGGGACTGAAGCTTTCTTT	CASSLRRGQGTEAFF
TRBV9	-	TRBJ1-1	TRBD1	TGTGCCAGCAGCGGAACCATCCGGGACAGTGAAGCTTTCTTT	CASSGTIRDSEAFF
TRBV15	-	TRBJ1-5	-	TGTGCCACCAGCAACAGGGAATTCGGTCAGCCCCAGCATTTT	CATSNREFGQPQHF
TRBV7-9	few	TRBJ2-3	TRBD2	TGTGCCAGCAGCGAACTAGCGGCTGGACAAGATACGCAGTATTTT	CASSELAAGQDTQYF
TRBV5-6	-	TRBJ1-5	-	TGTGCCAGCAGCTTGGCGAATCAGCCCCAGCATTTT	CASSLANQPQHF
TRBV5-6	-	TRBJ2-1	TRBD2	TGTGCCAGCAGCTTGGCCAGAACCGGGAGGGAGCAGTTCTTC	CASSLARTGREQFF
TRBV18	-	TRBJ1-4	-	TGTGCCAGCTCACCAAGGGACGCCGGGGGGGAAAAACTGTTTTTT	CASSPRDAGGEKLFF
TRBV29-1	-	TRBJ2-1	TRBD1	TGCAGCGTCGACAGGGGGGGATACAATGAGCAGTTCTTC	CSVDRGGYNEQFF
TRBV19	-	TRBJ2-3	TRBD1	TGTGCCAGTAGTTACGGGACAGGGAAAGGTACGCAGTATTTT	CASSYGTGKGTQYF
TRBV5-4	-	TRBJ1-2	-	TGTGCCAGCAGCTTGGAAGGAGCTAACTATGGCTACACCTTC	CASSLEGANYGYTF
TRBV9	-	TRBJ2-3	TRBD2	TGTGCCAGCAGCGTAGGTAGGACTAGCGGCACAGATACGCAGTATTTT	CASSVGRTSGTDTQYF
TRBV25-1	once	TRBJ2-7	-	TGTGCCAGCAGTAGTCCTAACAGGGCAACTGGGGAGCAGTACTTC	CASSSPNRATGEQYF
TRBV7-2	-	TRBJ1-6	-	TGTGCCAGCAGCTTATCTGGGCTGAGCTCCTATAATTCACCCCTCCACTTT	CASSLSGLSSYNSPLHF
TRBV3-1/TRBV3-2	-	TRBJ2-7	-	TGTGCCAGCAGCGCGGGGATGTCCTACGAGCAGTACTTC	CASSAGMSYEQYF
TRBV7-7	-	TRBJ2-5	-	TGTGCTAGCAGCTTAGGGGGGGGTAGGGAGACCCAGTACTTC	CASSLGGGRETQYF
TRBV3-1/TRBV3-2	-	TRBJ2-5	-	TGTGCCAGCAGCCAAAGGCTGAGGGAGGTGGAGACCCAGTACTTC	CASSQRLREVETQYF
TRBV6-6	-	TRBJ1-2	TRBD1	TGTGCCAGCAGCCGAAAGACAGGGAACCTATATGGCTACACCTTC	CASSRKTGNLYGYTF
TRBV7-3	-	TRBJ2-1	TRBD2	TGTGCCAGCAGCCCCCCCGGGACTAGCGATACGGGGGGGCAGTTCTTC	CASSPPGTSDTGGQFF
TRBV5-1	-	TRBJ2-2	-	TGCGCCAGCACCTCCGGGACAAGCACCGGGGAGCTGTTTTTT	CASTSGTSTGELFF
TRBV6-6	-	TRBJ2-4	TRBD2	TGTGCCAGCAGTTGGGGACTAGCGGAAAACATTCAGTACTTC	CASSWGLAENIQYF
TRBV7-7	-	TRBJ2-5	-	TGTGCCAGCAGCTTAAGCGCAAAAGAGACCCAGTACTTC	CASSLSAKETQYF
TRBV30	-	TRBJ2-1	-	TGTGCCTGGAGTCCTCCGGAGCGTTTGCAGTTCTTC	CAWSPPERLQFF
TRBV5-1	-	TRBJ2-2	TRBD2	TGCGCCAGCAGCGGGAGGGCCGGCGGGGAGCTGTTTTTT	CASSGRAGGELFF
TRBV5-1	-	TRBJ2-3	-	TGCGCCAGCAGCTTACCGGGGGTGATCACAGATACGCAGTATTTT	CASSLPGVITDTQYF
TRBV2	-	TRBJ1-1	TRBD1	TGTGCCAGCAGTGACCAGGGGGTGGGGAACACTGAAGCTTTCTTT	CASSDQGVGNTEAFF
TRBV11-2	-	TRBJ2-7	TRBD1	TGTGCCAGCACCTACACCCAGAAGGGGGACAGCCCGACCTACGAGCAGTACTTC	CASTYTQKGDSPTYEQYF
TRBV30	-	TRBJ2-5	-	TGTGCCTGGAACCGGGACGGGGGGACCCAGTACTTC	CAWNRDGGTQYF
TRBV28	-	TRBJ2-7	-	TGTGCCAGCAGTCTCAACGGGGGAGCCGACGAGCAGTACTTC	CASSLNGGADEQYF
TRBV6-6	-	TRBJ1-1	TRBD1	TGTGCCAGCAGCCGCAGGACAGGGAACACTGAAGCTTTCTTT	CASSRRTGNTEAFF
TRBV1	-	TRBJ2-7	-	TGCACCAGCATTAAAGGGGTGACCGGGGAGCAGTACTTC	CTSIKGVTGEQYF
TRBV6-2/TRBV6-3	-	TRBJ2-3	TRBD2	TGTGCCAGCAGCCCTCTAGCGGGGGCTAGCACAGATACGCAGTATTTT	CASSPLAGASTDTQYF
TRBV11-2	few	TRBJ2-5	TRBD2	TGTGCCAGCAGCAGCTTTCCATTAGCGGGGGGGGAAGAGACCCAGTACTTC	CASSSFPLAGGEETQYF
TRBV15	-	TRBJ2-3	TRBD2	TGTGCCACCAGCCTTGGCGGGGGAGGGACAGATACGCAGTATTTT	CATSLGGGGTDTQYF
TRBV7-9	-	TRBJ2-1	-	TGTGCCAGCAGCCCCTCAGGGAATGAGCAGTTCTTC	CASSPSGNEQFF
TRBV5-1	-	TRBJ2-2	TRBD1	TGCGCCAGCAGCCCAGGGACAGGGAACACCGGGGAGCTGTTTTTT	CASSPGTGNTGELFF
TRBV5-6	-	TRBJ2-6	TRBD2	TGTGCCAGCAGGGTGGGATTAGCGGGTTCCTCTGGGGCCAACGTCCTGACTTTC	CASRVGLAGSSGANVLTF
TRBV5-4	-	TRBJ1-4	TRBD1	TGTGCCAGCAGCCCTGGGGGACAGGGGGATGAAAAACTGTTTTTT	CASSPGGQGDEKLFF
TRBV7-9	-	TRBJ1-4	-	TGTGCCAGCAGCAATTCCGACAGGTTTAATGAAAAACTGTTTTTT	CASSNSDRFNEKLFF
TRBV7-9	few	TRBJ1-2	-	TGTGCCAGCAGCGCACAGGGCGACTACACCTTC	CASSAQGDYTF
TRBV6-5	-	TRBJ1-1	-	TGTGCCAGCAGCAGTGGGCGGAGGGCTGAAGCTTTCTTT	CASSSGRRAEAFF
TRBV7-2	-	TRBJ1-5	-	TGTGCCAGCAGCGTGACGGGGAACAATCAGCCCCAGCATTTT	CASSVTGNNQPQHF
TRBV28	-	TRBJ2-5	TRBD1	TGTGCCAGCAGTTTCGATGTGGGCGACAGGGGAGAGACCCAGTACTTC	CASSFDVGDRGETQYF
TRBV7-2	-	TRBJ2-2	-	TGTGCCAGCAGCGAACGAGTGGCGAACACCGGGGAGCTGTTTTTT	CASSERVANTGELFF
TRBV27	-	TRBJ2-1	TRBD2	TGTGCCAGCAGTTCACTAGCGGGAGGGCTGCATGAGCAGTTCTTC	CASSSLAGGLHEQFF
TRBV7-6	-	TRBJ2-2	TRBD2	TGTGCCAGCAGCAGGACTAGCGGGAGTTTCGCCGGGGAGCTGTTTTTT	CASSRTSGSFAGELFF
TRBV28	once	TRBJ1-5	-	TGTGCCAGCAGTTCTGGGCGAGGGAATCAGCCCCAGCATTTT	CASSSGRGNQPQHF
TRBV24-1	-	TRBJ2-2	-	TGTGCCACCGGGGGCCCCCCGGAGCTGTTTTTT	CATGGPPELFF
TRBV12-3/TRBV12-4	-	TRBJ1-1	-	TGTGCCAGCAGTTCAGGGATCTCGACTTTCTTT	CASSSGISTFF
TRBV10-3	-	TRBJ1-6	-	TGTGCCATCAGTGGCCAACAAAATTCACCCCTCCACTTT	CAISGQQNSPLHF
TRBV19	-	TRBJ1-5	-	TGTGCCAGTAGTATCGGGTCAGGGATACAGCCCCAGCATTTT	CASSIGSGIQPQHF
TRBV10-2	-	TRBJ1-5	-	TGCGCCAGCAGTGAGTCGCCAGGGATCCGCAATCAGCCCCAGCATTTT	CASSESPGIRNQPQHF